This note documents a single TCR beta chain sequence. This CDR3 is 11 amino acids long. V was trimmed by 4 bases and J by 6 bases, leaving 6 bases between them. These data originate in a study of tumor and adjacent non-tumor tissue in lung cancer. Study overall: The cohort had about twelve adenocarcinoma, a couple of squamous cell and 1 small cell patients.

RNA was extracted from bulk tissue without any cell sorting. The normal lung tissue was taken more than 3 cm from the tumor edge. TCRbeta libraries were built with three rounds of nested PCR, modified from ARM-PCR. In TCRdb, the multiplex PCR reads were re-called with MiXCR into one record per CDR3 protein. Among some 100,000 distinct CDR3 sequences, more than 80% were seen once, and the ten largest hold around 30%. This chain connects TRBV12-3 or TRBV12-4 to TRBJ2-5; D remains ambiguous. The sequence was obtained from a man between 60 and 75 years old with small cell lung cancer. The sample was distant non-tumor lung tissue. The CDR3 DNA reads as TGTGCCAGCAGTTCTACAAAGACCCAGTACTTC. It specifies CASSSTKTQYF.